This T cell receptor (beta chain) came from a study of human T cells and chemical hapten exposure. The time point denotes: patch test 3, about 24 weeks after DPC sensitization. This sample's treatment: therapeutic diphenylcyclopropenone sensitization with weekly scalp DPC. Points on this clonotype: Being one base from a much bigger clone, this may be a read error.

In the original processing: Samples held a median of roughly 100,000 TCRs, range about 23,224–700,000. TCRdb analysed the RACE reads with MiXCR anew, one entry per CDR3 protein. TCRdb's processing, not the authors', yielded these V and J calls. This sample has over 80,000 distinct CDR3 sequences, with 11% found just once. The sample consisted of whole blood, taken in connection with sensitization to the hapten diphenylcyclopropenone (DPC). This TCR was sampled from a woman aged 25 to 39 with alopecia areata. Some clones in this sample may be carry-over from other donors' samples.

The CDR3 region has the DNA TGTGCCAGCAGTGCTCCGGACCGTTTCTACGAGCAGTACGTC. Its protein product is CASSAPDRFYEQYV. The J gene is TRBJ2-7, the V gene TRBV28; no definite D call. This CDR3 spans 14 amino acids. CDR1 is MDHEN and CDR2 is SYDVKM in the germline V gene. The germline V and J ends were trimmed by 5 bases and 3 bases, with 14 bases remaining between them.